These 21 T cell receptor beta chains originate from one sample sequenced in a study of cytomegalovirus exposure and HLA in healthy donors. 60 Vbeta and 13 Jbeta primers were used in PCR. The data were produced by immunoSEQ multiplex PCR, yet TCRdb's version contains in-frame clones alone and is incomplete. The table includes about 140,000 clones, about 75% detected once. The sample was PBMCs. The receptor source for this set is a man in his forties in good health and CMV-seronegative.

V is TRBV7-2 and J is TRBJ1-2; D ambiguous. V lost 6 bases to trimming and J lost 0 bases, with 5 bases between them. CDR1 and CDR2 (germline): SGHTA, FQGNSA. This CDR3 is 12 amino acids long. The CDR3 DNA reads as TGTGCCAGCAGTCCATCTAACTATGGCTACACCTTC. Translation gives CASSPSNYGYTF.

The gene calls are TRBV11-1 and TRBJ2-2, with 10 bases matching TRBD2. The CDR3 runs 15 residues. The germline gives CDR1 SGHAT, CDR2 FQDESV (reference sequence). V shed 2 bases and J 4 bases; nucleotides not matched to a gene: 1. DNA for the CDR3: TGTGCCAGCAGCTTAACTAGCGGGGCCACCGGGGAGCTGTTTTTT. Translated: CASSLTSGATGELFF. The complete variable domain, with remaining parts taken from reference TRBV11-1 and TRBJ2-2, reads EAEVAQSPRYKITEKSQAVAFWCDPISGHATLYWYRQILGQGPELLVQFQDESVVDDSQLPKDRFSAERLKGVDSTLKIQPAELGDSAMYLCASSLTSGATGELFFGEGSRLTVL.

The rearrangement links TRBV11-2 to TRBJ2-1; TRBD2 matches 9 bases. V lost 5 bases to trimming and J lost 3 bases; unmatched junction nucleotides: 5. Germline lookup yields CDR1 SGHAT and CDR2 FQNNGV. This CDR3 region has 15 residues. The CDR3 nucleotides are TGTGCCAGCAGCCCGACTAGCGGCGTCTACAATGAGCAGTTCTTC. This gives the protein CASSPTSGVYNEQFF.

This chain connects TRBV27 to TRBJ1-2; 8 positions match TRBD1. The V and J ends lost 5 bases and 0 bases, in that order; junction bases with no gene match: 8. CDR1 and CDR2 from the germline V gene are MNHEY and SMNVEV (reference sequence). The CDR3 contains 16 residues. CDR3 protein: CASSVPGQEANYGYTF. Written as DNA, the CDR3 is TGTGCCAGCAGTGTGCCGGGACAGGAGGCTAACTATGGCTACACCTTC.

V is TRBV14 and J is TRBJ2-7, with D possibly TRBD1 on 6 matching bases. This CDR3 is 14 amino acids long. Trimming took off 3 bases at V and 0 bases at J, with 9 bases between the two ends. CDR1 is SGHDN and CDR2 is FVKESK in the germline V gene. CDR3 sequence reads: CASSHWDNSYEQYF. The DNA for the CDR3 is TGTGCCAGCAGCCATTGGGACAACTCCTACGAGCAGTACTTC. Full variable domain (remainder filled in from reference TRBV14 and TRBJ2-7): EAGVTQFPSHSVIEKGQTVTLRCDPISGHDNLYWYRRVMGKEIKFLLHFVKESKQDESGMPNNRFLAERTGGTYSTLKVQPAELEDSGVYFCASSHWDNSYEQYFGPGTRLTVT.

V and J are TRBV9 and TRBJ2-5; the D gene is possibly TRBD1 (6 bases). Near its end, the DNA agrees better with TRBJ2-7, so the J call may be wrong. CDR1 is SGDLS and CDR2 is YYNGEE in the germline V gene. The CDR3 runs 14 residues. DNA of the CDR3: TGTGCCAGCAGCGTAGAACCGACAGGCAACGAGCAGTACTTC. Its protein is CASSVEPTGNEQYF.

The chain combines TRBV11-3 with TRBJ2-1; D perhaps matches TRBD1 (6 bases). Germline V gives CDR1 SGHNT, CDR2 YENEEA. The CDR3 sequence is 14 residues long. V lost 5 bases to trimming and J lost 4 bases, with 12 bases between them. The CDR3 nucleotides are TGTGCCAGCAGCCTTTCACAGGGATACAATGAGCAGTTCTTC. This gives the protein CASSLSQGYNEQFF.

In this sample, this clone turned up a few times. The chain carries TRBV7-8 and TRBJ1-1; D perhaps matches TRBD1 (6 bases). Germline loops: CDR1 SGHVS, CDR2 FQNEAQ. The CDR3 consists of 15 residues. V lost 6 bases to trimming and J lost 4 bases, with 18 bases between them. The CDR3 coding sequence is TGTGCCAGCAGTCTTCAAACCGGGACACCCACTGAAGCTTTCTTT. It specifies CASSLQTGTPTEAFF.

V and J are TRBV19 and TRBJ2-5; 10 bases match TRBD2. The J call may be wrong; the DNA end is better matched by TRBJ2-7. Germline V lookup: CDR1 LNHDA, CDR2 SQIVND (reference sequence). This CDR3 contains 14 residues. CDR3 in DNA: TGTGCCAGTAGTCCTAGCGGGGGTGCCTACGAGCAGTACTTC. This sequence encodes CASSPSGGAYEQYF.

This clone was detected a few times. The chain employs TRBV7-9 and TRBJ1-4; tentative D call: TRBD1 (6 bases). Germline CDR1 is SEHNR and CDR2 is FQNEAQ (reference sequence). Deletions cut 5 bases from V and 11 bases from J, with 12 bases between. This CDR3 is built from 12 residues. In nucleotides, the CDR3 is TGTGCCAGCAGCACAGGGACGAGGAAACTGTTTTTT. Residues: CASSTGTRKLFF.

This chain links TRBV7-2 with TRBJ1-2; the D gene is possibly TRBD1 (6 bases). The CDR3 runs to 15 residues. Germline loops: CDR1 SGHTA, CDR2 FQGNSA. V dropped 0 bases and J dropped 4 bases, with 12 bases sitting between them. This chain's CDR3 is CASSLARGAGYGYTF. CDR3 sequence (DNA): TGTGCCAGCAGCTTAGCGCGGGGGGCTGGCTATGGCTACACCTTC.

The rearrangement links TRBV7-2 to TRBJ1-1; TRBD1 aligns across 9 bases. V lost 5 bases and J lost 5; bases outside the gene matches: 9. Germline V lookup: CDR1 SGHTA, CDR2 FQGNSA. The length of the CDR3 is 15 residues. The CDR3 DNA is TGTGCCAGCAGCCAAGGACAGGGGTTTGAGACTGAAGCTTTCTTT. Amino acids: CASSQGQGFETEAFF.

About this clone: This sample also contains other DNA sequences that code for the same CDR3. V usage is TRBV5-1 and J usage is TRBJ2-2; D is unclear. The ends were cut back, 0 bases at V and 0 bases at J, with 6 bases in the middle. Germline V CDR1 and CDR2: SGHRS, YFSETQ. This CDR3 is 15 amino acids long. In DNA form, the CDR3 reads TGCGCCAGCAGCTTGGGCGCGACGAACACCGGGGAGCTGTTTTTT. This codes for CASSLGATNTGELFF.

This clone was seen just once. The chain uses TRBV5-7 and TRBJ2-5, with TRBD1 matching 8 bases. TRBV5-7 is identified as an open reading frame with a role that is uncertain. J was trimmed by 0 bases and V by 5 bases; bases with no gene match: 12. The CDR3 is 17 residues long. The CDR3 protein is CASRSTGARMYQETQYF. In DNA, the CDR3 is TGTGCCAGCAGGTCGACAGGGGCAAGGATGTACCAAGAGACCCAGTACTTC.

The chain joins TRBV4-3 to TRBJ1-1; D is ambiguous. The CDR3 loop spans 14 amino acids. CDR1 and CDR2 from the germline V gene are LGHNA and YSLEER. The germline V and J ends were trimmed by 5 bases and 4 bases, with 14 bases remaining between them. The CDR3 bases are TGCGCCAGCAGCAACGGTGGTGACTCCACTGAAGCTTTCTTT. Its translation is CASSNGGDSTEAFF.

The sample holds a few counts of this clone. The junction departs from germline at one end; a sequencing error may be responsible. The V call is TRBV4-1, the J call TRBJ2-5, with 8 bases that match TRBD2. The CDR3 spans 15 residues. Germline V gene lookup returns CDR1 MGHRA and CDR2 YSYEKL. The CDR3 reads CASSPALAAAETQYF. The CDR3 DNA reads as TGTGCCAGCAGCCCTGCACTAGCGGCCGCGGAGACCCAGTACTTC.

This clone was observed a single time. The V gene is TRBV5-6, the J gene TRBJ1-4, with a possible D match to TRBD1 (5 bases). Germline CDR1 reads SGHDT; CDR2 reads YYEEEE. The CDR3 covers 14 residues. Trimming pared 1 base from V and 6 bases from J, leaving 10 bases between. CDR3 nucleotide sequence: TGTGCCAGCAGCTTGCCAGGGTTGGATGAAAAACTGTTTTTT. Residues: CASSLPGLDEKLFF.

This clone was recorded a few times. This rearrangement joins TRBV6-6 to TRBJ1-5; D remains unclear. The CDR3 extends over 14 amino acids. Germline CDR1 and CDR2: MNHNY and SVGAGI (reference sequence). Between the trimmed V and J ends, which lost 8 bases and 6 bases, there was a span of 17 bases. The CDR3 spells CASVGRVVGQPQHF. The CDR3 nucleotides are TGTGCCAGCGTAGGGAGGGTGGTTGGTCAGCCCCAGCATTTT.

The rearrangement uses TRBV4-3 and TRBJ2-7, with D perhaps matching TRBD1 (6 bases). The CDR3 loop spans 15 amino acids. V lost 0 bases to trimming and J lost 4 bases, with 13 bases between them. Germline CDR1 reads LGHNA; CDR2 reads YSLEER. The CDR3: CASSQDRVGGYEQYF. The CDR3, as DNA: TGCGCCAGCAGCCAAGATCGGGTAGGGGGATACGAGCAGTACTTC.

The J gene is TRBJ2-7, the V gene TRBV7-9; D possibly corresponds to TRBD1 (5 bases). Trimming took 2 bases from V and 3 from J, leaving 11 bases between them. CDR3 length: 14 amino acids. The V gene's germline CDR1 is SEHNR and CDR2 FQNEAQ (reference sequence). The CDR3 protein is CASSLILGDYEQYF. As DNA, the CDR3 is TGTGCCAGCAGCTTAATATTAGGGGACTACGAGCAGTACTTC.

V usage is TRBV7-9 and J usage is TRBJ2-7; maybe TRBD2 (5 bases). The CDR3 length is 15 residues. Trimming stripped 5 bases from V and 0 bases from J, with 14 bases between. Germline assignment: CDR1 SEHNR and CDR2 FQNEAQ (reference sequence). In DNA form, the CDR3 reads TGTGCCAGCAGCCCCCTTTATGGGAGCTCCTACGAGCAGTACTTC. Amino acids: CASSPLYGSSYEQYF.